The 8 T cell receptor beta chains presented below share a single source sample, sequenced in a study of STAT3 mutations in large granular lymphocyte leukemia. Findings of the study overall: Every T-LGLL patient had at least one immunodominant TCRbeta clonotype.

The antigens for these receptors are not known. Generated by immunoSEQ multiplex PCR, the TCRdb table keeps only in-frame clones and is missing some. Found here are approximately 10,000 clones, 85% to 90% of them singletons; the top ten hold approximately 40%. Sequencing was done on a sample of peripheral blood mononuclear cells. These TCRs come from a man aged 55 to 70 with T-cell large granular lymphocyte leukemia. Some clones in this sample may be carry-over from other donors' samples.

The chain links TRBV7-9 to TRBJ2-1; no definite D call. The CDR3 runs 14 residues. The V end lost 7 bases, the J end lost 6 bases, and 16 bases lay between the germline ends. CDR1 and CDR2 from the germline V gene are SEHNR and FQNEAQ (reference sequence). DNA of the CDR3: TGTGCCAGCATCATGGATCTAGTAGGCAATGAGCAGTTCTTC. Translating it yields CASIMDLVGNEQFF.

This chain uses TRBV5-1 with TRBJ2-1; 11 nucleotides match TRBD2. The CDR3 length is 15 residues. CDR1 and CDR2 from the germline V gene are SGHRS and YFSETQ. The V and J ends lost 3 bases and 3 bases, in that order; junction bases with no gene match: 2. The CDR3 DNA reads as TGCGCCAGCAGCTCCACTAGCGGGAGCTACAATGAGCAGTTCTTC. This gives the protein CASSSTSGSYNEQFF.

J is TRBJ1-1 and V is TRBV29-1; D remains ambiguous. The length of the CDR3 is 15 residues. Trimming cost V 0 bases and J 1 base, with 12 bases left between them. CDR1 and CDR2 from the germline V gene are SQVTM and ANQGSEA. In DNA form, the CDR3 reads TGCAGCGTTGAAGAGACGGGTGCAGGGAACACTGAAGCTTTCTTT. Translated: CSVEETGAGNTEAFF.

The V call is TRBV7-9, the J call TRBJ1-5; D is unclear. Per the germline V gene, CDR1 is SEHNR and CDR2 is FQNEAQ (reference sequence). The CDR3 runs to 15 residues. The V gene lost 1 base and the J gene lost 1 base, with 8 bases spanning the gap. CDR3 in DNA: TGTGCCAGCAGCTTAGAGGCCGGGAGCAATCAGCCCCAGCATTTT. Its translation: CASSLEAGSNQPQHF.

V usage is TRBV18 and J usage is TRBJ2-2; tentatively, D is TRBD1 (6 bases). Trimming stripped 4 bases from V and 4 bases from J, with 10 bases between. The CDR3 has 14 amino acids. Germline CDR1 and CDR2: KGHSH and LQKENI. CDR3: CASSHTGSTGELFF. Written as DNA, the CDR3 is TGTGCCAGCTCACACACAGGGAGCACCGGGGAGCTGTTTTTT.

The chain employs TRBV27 and TRBJ2-7; 7 bases agree with TRBD1. The CDR3 extends over 17 amino acids. Losses at the gene ends were 5 bases for V and 4 bases for J; bases not matched to a gene: 17. From germline, CDR1 is MNHEY and CDR2 SMNVEV (reference sequence). CDR3 nucleotides: TGTGCCAGCAGTCCCCCGGGACAGCTAAGAGTGGGATACGAGCAGTACTTC. It encodes CASSPPGQLRVGYEQYF.

This chain uses TRBV4-1 with TRBJ2-7; D gene unclear. Trimming cost V 0 bases and J 3 bases, with 15 bases left between them. Germline V gives CDR1 MGHRA, CDR2 YSYEKL. The CDR3 runs to 16 residues. This chain's CDR3 is CASSQDLSPKIYEQYF. As DNA, the CDR3 is TGCGCCAGCAGCCAAGATCTGAGCCCTAAAATCTACGAGCAGTACTTC.

This rearrangement joins TRBV5-1 to TRBJ1-2; tentative D call: TRBD1 (5 bases). Trimming took 0 bases from V and 8 from J, leaving 11 bases between them. This CDR3 region has 13 residues. In germline, CDR1 is SGHRS, CDR2 YFSETQ. The CDR3 DNA reads as TGCGCCAGCAGCTTGGGCAGGGAAGGGGGCTACACCTTC. Translated, it gives CASSLGREGGYTF. Using reference TRBV5-1 and TRBJ1-2 for the parts outside the CDR3, the full variable domain is KAGVTQTPRYLIKTRGQQVTLSCSPISGHRSVSWYQQTPGQGLQFLFEYFSETQRNKGNFPGRFSGRQFSNSRSEMNVSTLELGDSALYLCASSLGREGGYTFGSGTRLTVV.